This T cell receptor beta chain was recovered during a study of T cell repertoires in cytomegalovirus infection (dated by TCRdb to the late 2010s). At the level of the whole study: Alongside well-studied HLA-B-restricted epitopes, the peptide stimulations were aimed at recently identified HLA-C-restricted CMV epitopes, whose presentation resists viral immunomodulation. The HLA type of each donor mattered for the analysis, because public TCR beta signatures pointed to carriage of CMV infection along with the matching HLA type.

The paper as a whole reports these results and caveats: Cumulative frequency of public TCR beta family members discriminated carriers of CMV infection plus the relevant HLA type in this cohort and an independent roughly 330-donor cohort. The ex vivo response was dominated by HLA-C-restricted CMV-specific TCR beta clonotypes, and the single most frequent clonotype in two of eight donors was supplied by these HLA-C-restricted clonotypes.

As for this clonotype: Its specific antigen is unknown. No clone much larger than this one lies a single base away; base qualities are absent.

The treatment or condition label, as the study defines it: in vitro stimulation with specific CMV peptide epitopes to enrich CMV-specific T cells. The germline V gene specifies MNHEY as CDR1 and SVGEGT as CDR2. The CDR3 runs 13 amino acids, cysteine and phenylalanine included. Just CDR3 DNA is preserved here, 39 bases in frame from base 1. The trim is 5 bases for V and 2 bases for J, with a gap of 9 bases between the germline ends. This sample was sequenced with an Illumina HiSeq 1500. TCRdb reprocessed the public reads (quality trimming at Q25 with fastp, clone calling with MiXCR) and kept in-frame beta chains. CDR3 protein duplicates are merged, each entry listing the most common genes and DNA. The sample records more than 250,000 distinct CDR3 sequences, more than 20% of which are singletons. About an eighth of the sample is taken by the ten largest.

The sequences come from cultured PBMCs, collected from culture after CMV antigen stimulation. The rearranged chain carries TRBV6-2 or TRBV6-3 and TRBJ1-2; confidence is insufficient to name the D gene. This clonotype was sampled from a human donor in good health (CMV status not recorded). Some clones in this sample may be carry-over from other donors' samples. The base sequence is TGTGCCAGCAGTCGGAACTACAACTATGGCTACACCTTC. Its product reads: CASSRNYNYGYTF.